This note documents a single T cell receptor beta chain sequence. Assay used: immunoSEQ multiplex PCR; TCRdb lists only in-frame clones, some missing. This table has around 2.3 million clones, approximately 94% appearing once. Germline-derived CDR1 and CDR2 are WSHSY and SAAADI. The V and J ends lost 4 bases and 2 bases respectively, with 0 bases between them. CDR3 length: 11 amino acids. These data originate in a study of shared clonotypes between healthy human individuals. On the study more broadly: The donor group consisted of a couple of women and a few men, aged 18 to 49.

The receptor was derived from a man aged 18-30 years in good health. The chain is built from TRBV10-2 and TRBJ2-1, with no clear D. The material sequenced was naive CD4+ T cells sorted from blood. Subset described: CD45RA+ positively selected. The CDR3 DNA is TGCGCCAGCAGTGCCTACAATGAGCAGTTCTTC. Translating gives CASSAYNEQFF.